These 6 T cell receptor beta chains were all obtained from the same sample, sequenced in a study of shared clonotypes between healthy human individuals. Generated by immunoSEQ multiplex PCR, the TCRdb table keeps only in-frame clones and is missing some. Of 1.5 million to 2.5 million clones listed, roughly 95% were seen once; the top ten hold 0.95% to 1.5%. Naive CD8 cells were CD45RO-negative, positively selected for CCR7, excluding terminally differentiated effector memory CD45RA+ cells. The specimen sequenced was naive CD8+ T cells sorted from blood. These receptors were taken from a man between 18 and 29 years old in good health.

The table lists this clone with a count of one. The CDR3 region is CASSQGWGAYNEQFF. The CDR3 DNA reads as TGCGCCAGCAGCCAAGGCTGGGGGGCCTACAATGAGCAGTTCTTC. The chain couples TRBV4-3 to TRBJ2-1, with D possibly being TRBD2 (6 bases). Trimming took off 1 base at V and 2 bases at J, with 9 bases between the two ends. This CDR3 comprises 15 residues. Germline V gene data show CDR1 as LGHNA and CDR2 as YSLEER.

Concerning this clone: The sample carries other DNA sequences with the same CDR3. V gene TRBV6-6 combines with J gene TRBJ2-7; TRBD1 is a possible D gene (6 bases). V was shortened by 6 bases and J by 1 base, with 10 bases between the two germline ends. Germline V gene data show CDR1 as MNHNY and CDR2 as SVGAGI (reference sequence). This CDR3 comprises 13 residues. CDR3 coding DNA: TGTGCCAGCAGCTCGGACAGTTCCTACGAGCAGTACTTC. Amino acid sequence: CASSSDSSYEQYF.

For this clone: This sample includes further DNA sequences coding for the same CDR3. Here the CDR3 reads CASSYPTLETQYF. The DNA for the CDR3 is TGTGCCAGCAGCTACCCCACCTTAGAGACCCAGTACTTC. The gene calls are TRBV6-5 and TRBJ2-5; no clear D. The CDR3 loop spans 13 amino acids. Germline CDR1 is MNHEY and CDR2 is SVGAGI. V was shortened by 6 bases and J by 4 bases, with 12 bases between the two germline ends.

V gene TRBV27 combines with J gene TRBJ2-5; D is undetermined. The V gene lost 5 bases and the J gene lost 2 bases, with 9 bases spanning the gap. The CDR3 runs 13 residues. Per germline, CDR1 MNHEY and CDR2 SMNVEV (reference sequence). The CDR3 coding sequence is TGTGCCAGCAGTCAGATATCTCAAGAGACCCAGTACTTC. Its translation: CASSQISQETQYF.

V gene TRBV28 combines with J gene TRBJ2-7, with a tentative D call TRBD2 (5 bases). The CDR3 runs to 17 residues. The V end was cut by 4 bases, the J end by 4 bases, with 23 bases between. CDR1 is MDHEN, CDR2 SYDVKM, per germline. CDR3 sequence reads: CASSSPMGANPSYEQYF. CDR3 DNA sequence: TGTGCCAGCAGTTCCCCGATGGGAGCGAACCCTTCGTACGAGCAGTACTTC.

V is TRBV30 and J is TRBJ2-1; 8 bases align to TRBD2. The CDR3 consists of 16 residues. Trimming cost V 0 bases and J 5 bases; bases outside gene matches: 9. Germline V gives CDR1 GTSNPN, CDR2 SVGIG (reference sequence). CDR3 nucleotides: TGTGCCTGGAGTGTGGGGAGCGGGAGATACCACAATGAGCAGTTCTTC. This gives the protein CAWSVGSGRYHNEQFF.